The entry below describes one T cell receptor beta chain. This specimen belongs to a study of blood T cell repertoires in COVID-19. Sequenced by immunoSEQ multiplex PCR; TCRdb stores in-frame clones only, minus some. The table records 150,000 to 200,000 clones, roughly 80% of them present only once. The germline V gene encodes CDR1 MGHRA and CDR2 YSYEKL. The germline V and J ends were trimmed by 4 bases and 0 bases, with 15 bases remaining between them. The CDR3 is made up of 17 amino acids. Sequenced material: peripheral blood. The rearrangement links TRBV4-1 to TRBJ1-4; unclear D gene. This receptor was identified in a man aged 65 to 85 with acute or convalescent COVID-19. The DNA of the CDR3 is TGCGCCAGCAGCCCCCGAGAGAGTCAGGCAACTAATGAAAAACTGTTTTTT. Protein: CASSPRESQATNEKLFF.